A selection of T cell receptor beta chains follows, all from one sample in a study of patients and donors after allogeneic stem cell transplantation. TCRdb recomputed calls from the RT-PCR reads with MiXCR, one row per CDR3 protein. The repertoire holds about 410,000 distinct CDR3 sequences, with under 20% as singletons. The sample consisted of blood, either unsorted or a sorted T cell fraction (not recorded which). The receptor source for this set is a human donor who was either an allogeneic HSCT recipient or a stem cell or donor lymphocyte infusion donor (not recorded which). It is not recorded whose cells these are; they may come from a transplant donor. The CDR3 runs from the conserved cysteine through the conserved F or W. The D gene is left open where the match is weak. Clone size is not always given. Where it is, it says once, few, many or a class for expanded clones.

d_gene	v_gene	j_gene	abundance	len	CDR3nt	CDR3aa
-	TRBV28	TRBJ2-7	many	15	TGTGCCAGCAGTTTTGGTCCCCCCGAGGCTTCTGAGCAGTACTTC	CASSFGPPEASEQYF
-	TRBV3-1	TRBJ1-2	few	8	TGTGCCAGGACTGGCTACACCTTC	CARTGYTF
-	TRBV14	TRBJ1-2	few	15	TGTGCCAGCAGCCATGCCGGGACATTACTCTATGGCTACACCTTC	CASSHAGTLLYGYTF
-	TRBV6-1	TRBJ2-2	once	16	TGTGCCAGCAGCTTCCTCGGGGGGCAGGGCACCGGGGAGCTGTTTTTT	CASSFLGGQGTGELFF
-	TRBV18	TRBJ2-2	-	15	TGTGCCAGCTCACCAAGTCAGGCTAACACCGGGGAGCTGTTTTTT	CASSPSQANTGELFF
TRBD1	TRBV2	TRBJ2-4	few	15	TGTGCCAGCAGAGCAGGGACAGCGCGAGGGGGCATTCAGTACTTC	CASRAGTARGGIQYF
-	TRBV4-2	TRBJ2-6	-	17	TGTGCCAGCAGCCCAGGGCCCCAAAACTCTGGGGCCAACGTCCTGACTTTC	CASSPGPQNSGANVLTF
-	TRBV30	TRBJ1-1	few	13	TGTGCCTGGAGTGGGGAGGGCCCCTTGGGTGCTTTCTTT	CAWSGEGPLGAFF
-	TRBV11-3	TRBJ1-2	few	16	TGTGCCAGCAGCTTATGGTCCGGACCGAGGAACTATGGCTACACCTTC	CASSLWSGPRNYGYTF
-	TRBV12-3/TRBV12-4	TRBJ2-2	few	14	TGTGCCAGCAGTTTTAAAAGGGCCACCGGGGAGCTGTTTTTT	CASSFKRATGELFF
-	TRBV18	TRBJ2-7	-	14	TGTGCCAGCTCACCACCCGGGACCAACTACGAGCAGTACTTC	CASSPPGTNYEQYF
TRBD2	TRBV5-1	TRBJ2-2	-	15	TGCGCCAGCAGCTTCGAGCGGGAGTTGATCGGGGAGCTGTTTTTT	CASSFERELIGELFF
TRBD1	TRBV7-6	TRBJ2-3	-	16	TGTGCCAGCAGCTTAACCTTGGGACAGAGCACAGATACGCAGTATTTT	CASSLTLGQSTDTQYF
-	TRBV10-3	TRBJ2-1	-	15	TGTGCCATCACCGTCTCTATCGGCGGTGACAATGAGCAGTTCTTC	CAITVSIGGDNEQFF
TRBD2	TRBV12-3/TRBV12-4	TRBJ2-2	-	15	TGTGCCAGCAGGCGAGCGGGGGGGCGCACCGGGGAGCTGTTTTTT	CASRRAGGRTGELFF
-	TRBV28	TRBJ2-7	-	16	TGTGCCAGCAGTTTAAACAGGGAATTAATCTCCTACGAGCAGTACTTC	CASSLNRELISYEQYF
TRBD1	TRBV9	TRBJ2-2	few	17	TGTGCCAGCAGCGTAGTAGGTGGGACAGCGAACACCGGGGAGCTGTTTTTT	CASSVVGGTANTGELFF
-	TRBV6-1	TRBJ1-1	few	15	TGTGCCAGCAGTGGGGCCGGGACAACGAACACTGAAGCTTTCTTT	CASSGAGTTNTEAFF
-	TRBV6-1	TRBJ2-1	-	15	TGTGCCAGCAGTGCGGGGAGGGGGGCCTACAATGAGCAGTTCTTC	CASSAGRGAYNEQFF
-	TRBV19	TRBJ2-3	few	13	TGTGCCAGTAGTTCAGGGTTGAAAGATACGCAGTATTTT	CASSSGLKDTQYF
TRBD1	TRBV6-1	TRBJ1-1	-	16	TGTGCCAGCAGTCCTAGCCGGTTTGACAGGGCTCCTGAAGCTTTCTTT	CASSPSRFDRAPEAFF
-	TRBV4-3	TRBJ2-1	-	13	TGCGCCAGCAGCCCCGAGGAATACAATGAGCAGTTCTTC	CASSPEEYNEQFF
-	TRBV20-1	TRBJ2-4	few	15	TGCAGTGCTAGAGACCCCCAGAGGGCCGGAAACATTCAGTACTTC	CSARDPQRAGNIQYF
-	TRBV11-2	TRBJ1-6	-	11	TGTGCCAGCAGCTTTAATTCACCCCTCCACTTT	CASSFNSPLHF
-	TRBV20-1	TRBJ2-3	few	12	TGCAGTGTCGCCGGCCCCACAGATACGCAGTATTTT	CSVAGPTDTQYF
-	TRBV5-4	TRBJ2-1	-	15	TGTGCCAGCAGCCGTGCAAAAGCGGACTACAATGAGCAGTTCTTC	CASSRAKADYNEQFF
TRBD1	TRBV6-5	TRBJ2-1	many	12	TGTGCCAGCAGTATGACAGGGAATGAGCAGTTCTTC	CASSMTGNEQFF
TRBD2	TRBV29-1	TRBJ2-3	-	15	TGCAGCGTTGTTCGACTAGCGGGGCCCACAGATACGCAGTATTTT	CSVVRLAGPTDTQYF